A selection of T cell receptor beta chains follows, all from one sample in a study of shared clonotypes between healthy human individuals. Produced via immunoSEQ multiplex PCR; TCRdb's table is partial and in-frame only. The top ten clones hold over 1.5% of a sample with hundreds of thousands of clones, over 65% of them seen once. Specimen: memory CD4+ T cells sorted from blood. Source of these receptors: a woman in her 30s in good health. Each CDR3 is given with its conserved first and last residue. The D gene is left open where the match is weak. Expanded clones are given a class, and other clones once, few, many or no size at all.

d_gene	abundance	v_gene	j_gene	CDR3nt	CDR3aa
TRBD2	-	TRBV27	TRBJ2-3	TGTGCCAGCAGTTTAGGGTGGGCTAGCGGCAGCACAGATACGCAGTATTTT	CASSLGWASGSTDTQYF
-	-	TRBV7-8	TRBJ1-2	TGTGCCAGCAGCTTACAGTGGTCCGGGGCGGGTTATGGCTACACCTTC	CASSLQWSGAGYGYTF
TRBD2	-	TRBV5-1	TRBJ2-7	TGCGCCAGCAGCTTGGATTACGGGACTAGCGGGCTTGGACAGTACTTC	CASSLDYGTSGLGQYF
TRBD1	-	TRBV6-1	TRBJ2-7	TGTGCCAGTTCCCGGGACAGGGAGAACGAGCAGTACTTC	CASSRDRENEQYF
TRBD2	once	TRBV10-1	TRBJ2-1	TGCGCCAGCAGCCCAACTAGCGGCTCCTACAATGAGCAGTTCTTC	CASSPTSGSYNEQFF
-	-	TRBV6-4	TRBJ2-2	TGTGCCAGCAGTGACTCAGGGGACACCGGGGAGCTGTTTTTT	CASSDSGDTGELFF
-	-	TRBV19	TRBJ1-1	TGTGCCAGTTCAGGACAGAGGGCGAACACTGAAGCTTTCTTT	CASSGQRANTEAFF
-	-	TRBV30	TRBJ2-7	TGTGCCTGGAGGGGGGGGGCCTCCTACGAGCAGTACTTC	CAWRGGASYEQYF
-	-	TRBV6-1	TRBJ1-4	TGTGCCAGCAGTGGGGGGGCTGAGGCTAATGAAAAACTGTTTTTT	CASSGGAEANEKLFF
-	-	TRBV6-5	TRBJ1-4	TGTGCCAGCAGCCAGGCGGGGACCACCTTTGGGCTGTTTTTT	CASSQAGTTFGLFF
TRBD1	-	TRBV7-7	TRBJ2-7	TGTGCCAGCAGCCCCCGGACAGGGTTGATCGAGCAGTACTTC	CASSPRTGLIEQYF
-	-	TRBV4-2	TRBJ1-3	TGTGCCAGCAGCCACCTTGACAGTATTGGAAACACCATATATTTT	CASSHLDSIGNTIYF
-	-	TRBV13	TRBJ2-3	TGTGCCAGCAGCTTGTTAGATACGCAGTATTTT	CASSLLDTQYF
-	-	TRBV7-9	TRBJ1-1	TGTGCCAGCAGCTTGGAGGGTGCGAACACTGAAGCTTTCTTT	CASSLEGANTEAFF